This TCR beta chain was found in a study of blood T cell repertoires in COVID-19. Whole-study context: In each case, the material was cDNA or gDNA derived from T cells, B-cell-depleted T cells, or PBMCs.

This clone was seen more than once but under ten times. The CDR3 loop spans 18 amino acids. In germline, CDR1 is KGHDR, CDR2 SFDVKD. The J segment lost 10 bases and the V segment lost 2 bases, leaving 17 bases of the junction unmatched. Measured with immunoSEQ multiplex PCR; TCRdb has only the in-frame clones, and not every one. In the table there are some 150,000 clones, roughly 85% of which are singletons. Participant age was roughly 18 to 90 years, and participants resided in around 24 US areas. Categorization into cohorts depended on clinical history that participants reported. In Cohort 3, a recovered donor had either two negative PCRs, clearance, or symptom resolution.

Specimen: PBMCs or T cells enriched from blood (not recorded which). The gene calls are TRBV24-1 and TRBJ2-3; 10 bases match TRBD1. This sequence originates from a woman aged 45-59 years who had recovered from COVID-19. In DNA, the CDR3 is TGTGCCACCAGTGATTCCTCCCCCCGGACAGGGGGTTCGGCATCGCAGTATTTT. It encodes CATSDSSPRTGGSASQYF.